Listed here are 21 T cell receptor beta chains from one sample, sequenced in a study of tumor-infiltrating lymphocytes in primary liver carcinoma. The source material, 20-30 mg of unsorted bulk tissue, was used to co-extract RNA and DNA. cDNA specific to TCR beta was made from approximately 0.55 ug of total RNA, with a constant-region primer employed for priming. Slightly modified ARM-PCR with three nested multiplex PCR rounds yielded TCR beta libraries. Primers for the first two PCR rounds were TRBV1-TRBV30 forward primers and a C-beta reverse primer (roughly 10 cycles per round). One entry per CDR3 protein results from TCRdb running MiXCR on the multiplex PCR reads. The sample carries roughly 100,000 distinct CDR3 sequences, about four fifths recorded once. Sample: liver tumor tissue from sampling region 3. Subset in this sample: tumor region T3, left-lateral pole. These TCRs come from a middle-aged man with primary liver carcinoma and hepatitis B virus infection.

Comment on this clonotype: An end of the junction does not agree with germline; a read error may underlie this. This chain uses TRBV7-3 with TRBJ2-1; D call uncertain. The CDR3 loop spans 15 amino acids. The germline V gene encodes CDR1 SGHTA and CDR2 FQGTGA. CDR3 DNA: TGTGCCAGCAGCTTAGGCCCGAGCTCCTACAATGAGCAGCCCTTC. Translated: CASSLGPSSYNEQPF. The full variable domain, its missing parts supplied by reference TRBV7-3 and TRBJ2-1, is GAGVSQTPSNKVTEKGKYVELRCDPISGHTALYWYRQSLGQGPEFLIYFQGTGAADDSGLPNDRFFAVRPEGSVSTLKIQRTERGDSAVYLCASSLGPSSYNEQPFGPGTRLTVL.

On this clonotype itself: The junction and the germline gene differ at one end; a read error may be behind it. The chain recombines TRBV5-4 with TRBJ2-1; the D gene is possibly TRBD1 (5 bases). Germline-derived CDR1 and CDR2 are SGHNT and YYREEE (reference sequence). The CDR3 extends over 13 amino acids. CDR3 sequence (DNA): TGTGCCAACAGCTTGGGGCAGTACAATGGGCAGTTCTTC. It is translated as CANSLGQYNGQFF.

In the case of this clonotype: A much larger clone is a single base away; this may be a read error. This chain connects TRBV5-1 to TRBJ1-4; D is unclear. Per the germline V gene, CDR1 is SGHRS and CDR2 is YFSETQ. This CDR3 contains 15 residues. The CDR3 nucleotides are TGCGCCGGCAGCATAACCGGACCCAGTAATGAAAAACTGTTTTTT. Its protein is CAGSITGPSNEKLFF.

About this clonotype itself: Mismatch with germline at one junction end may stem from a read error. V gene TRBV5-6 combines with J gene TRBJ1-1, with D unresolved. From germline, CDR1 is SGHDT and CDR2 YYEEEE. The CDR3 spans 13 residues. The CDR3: CASSLSHHTEAFF. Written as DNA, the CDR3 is TGTGCCAGCAGCTTGTCCCATCACACAGAAGCTTTCTTT.

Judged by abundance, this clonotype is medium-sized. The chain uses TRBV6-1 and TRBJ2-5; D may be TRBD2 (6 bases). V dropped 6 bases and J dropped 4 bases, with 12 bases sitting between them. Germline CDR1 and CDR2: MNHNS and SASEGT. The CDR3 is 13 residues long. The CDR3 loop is CASSRDLGETQYF. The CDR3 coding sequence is TGTGCCAGCAGCAGGGACTTAGGAGAGACCCAGTACTTC.

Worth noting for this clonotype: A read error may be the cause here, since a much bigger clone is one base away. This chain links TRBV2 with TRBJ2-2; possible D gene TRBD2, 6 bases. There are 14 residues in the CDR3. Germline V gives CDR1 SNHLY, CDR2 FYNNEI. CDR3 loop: CTSSDGGNTGELFF. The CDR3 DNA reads TGTACCAGCAGTGACGGGGGGAACACCGGGGAGCTGTTTTTT.

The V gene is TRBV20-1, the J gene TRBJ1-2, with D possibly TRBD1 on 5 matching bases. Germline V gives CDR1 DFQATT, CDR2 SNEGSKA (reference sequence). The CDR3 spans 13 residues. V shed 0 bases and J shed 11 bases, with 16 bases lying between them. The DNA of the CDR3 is TGCAGTGCTAGAGATTGGGGGAAAAAGGGTTACACCTTC. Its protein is CSARDWGKKGYTF.

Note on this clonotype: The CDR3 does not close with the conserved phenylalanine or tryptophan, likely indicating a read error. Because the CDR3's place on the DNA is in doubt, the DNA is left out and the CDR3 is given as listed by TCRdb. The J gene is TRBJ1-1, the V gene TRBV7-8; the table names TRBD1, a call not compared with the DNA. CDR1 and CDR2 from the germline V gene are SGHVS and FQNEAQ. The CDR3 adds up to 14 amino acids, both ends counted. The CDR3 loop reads CTSSFIGQNTEASS.

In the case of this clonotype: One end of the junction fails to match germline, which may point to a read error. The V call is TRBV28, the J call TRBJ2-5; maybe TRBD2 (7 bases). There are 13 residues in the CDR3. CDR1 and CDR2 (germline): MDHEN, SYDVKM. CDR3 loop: CAIEGGTWETQYF. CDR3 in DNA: TGTGCCATCGAGGGGGGGACCTGGGAGACCCAGTATTTC.

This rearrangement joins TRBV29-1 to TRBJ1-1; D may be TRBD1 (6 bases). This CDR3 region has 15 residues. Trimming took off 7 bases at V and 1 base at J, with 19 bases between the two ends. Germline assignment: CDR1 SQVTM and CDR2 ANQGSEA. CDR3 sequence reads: CSGTGGLGTNTEAFF. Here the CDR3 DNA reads TGCAGCGGTACGGGGGGCTTGGGGACGAACACTGAAGCTTTCTTT.

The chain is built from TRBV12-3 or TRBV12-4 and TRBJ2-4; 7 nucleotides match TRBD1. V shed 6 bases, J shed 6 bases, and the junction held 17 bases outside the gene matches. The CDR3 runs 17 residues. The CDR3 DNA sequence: TGTGCCAGCAGCTTTTTTGGCCCCGGACAGGCTACAAACATTCAGTACTTC. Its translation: CASSFFGPGQATNIQYF.

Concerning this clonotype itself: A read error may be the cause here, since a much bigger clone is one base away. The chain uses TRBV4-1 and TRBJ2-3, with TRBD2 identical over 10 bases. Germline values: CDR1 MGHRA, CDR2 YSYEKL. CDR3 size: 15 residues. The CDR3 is CACRVDSGRTDTQYF. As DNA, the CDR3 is TGCGCCTGCAGGGTCGATAGCGGGAGGACAGATACGCAGTATTTT.

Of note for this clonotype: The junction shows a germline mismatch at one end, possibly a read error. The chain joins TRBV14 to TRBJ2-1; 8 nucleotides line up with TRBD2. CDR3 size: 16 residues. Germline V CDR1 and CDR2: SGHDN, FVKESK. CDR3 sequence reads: CTSSVVAGWLSNEQFF. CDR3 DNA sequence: TGTACCAGCAGTGTCGTAGCGGGATGGCTAAGCAATGAGCAGTTCTTC.

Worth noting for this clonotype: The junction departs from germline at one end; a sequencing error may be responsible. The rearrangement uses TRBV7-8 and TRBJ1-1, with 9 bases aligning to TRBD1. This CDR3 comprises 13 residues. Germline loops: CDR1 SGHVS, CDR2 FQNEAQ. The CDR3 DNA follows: TGCGCCAGCAGCTTAACAGGGGGCTCTGAAGCTTTCTTT. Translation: CASSLTGGSEAFF.

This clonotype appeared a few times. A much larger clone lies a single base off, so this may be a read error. The CDR3 here is CASSKGKWENEQYF. The CDR3 DNA reads as TGTGCCAGCAGCAAAGGAAAGTGGGAGAACGAGCAGTACTTC. V and J are TRBV21-1 and TRBJ2-7; TRBD2 was called by the table and not checked on the DNA. TRBV21-1 corresponds to a pseudogene. CDR3 size: 14 residues.

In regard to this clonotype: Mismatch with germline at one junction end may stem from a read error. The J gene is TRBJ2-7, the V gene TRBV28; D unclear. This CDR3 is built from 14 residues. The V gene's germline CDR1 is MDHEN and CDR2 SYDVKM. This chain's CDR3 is CASINGRVSYEQYF. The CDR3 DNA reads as TGTGCCAGCATTAACGGCCGGGTAAGCTACGAACAGTACTTC.

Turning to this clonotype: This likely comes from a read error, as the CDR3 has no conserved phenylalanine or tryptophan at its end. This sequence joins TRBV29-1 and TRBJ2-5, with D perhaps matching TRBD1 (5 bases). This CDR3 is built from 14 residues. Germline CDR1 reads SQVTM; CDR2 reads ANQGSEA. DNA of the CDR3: TGCAGTGCCAGAAGGGGCGGTCGTCCCGAGACCCAGTACGTC. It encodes CSARRGGRPETQYV.

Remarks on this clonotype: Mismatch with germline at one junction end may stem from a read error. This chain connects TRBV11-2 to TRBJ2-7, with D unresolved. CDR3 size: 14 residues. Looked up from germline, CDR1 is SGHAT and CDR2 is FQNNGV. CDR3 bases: TGTGCCAGGAGCTTAGACGGAGTTGCCAACGAGCAGTACTTC. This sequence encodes CARSLDGVANEQYF.

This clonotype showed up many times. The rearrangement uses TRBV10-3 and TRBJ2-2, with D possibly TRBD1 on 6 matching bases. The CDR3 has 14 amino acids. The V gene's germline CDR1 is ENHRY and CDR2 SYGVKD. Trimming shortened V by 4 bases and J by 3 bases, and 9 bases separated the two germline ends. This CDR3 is CAISGAGDTGELFF. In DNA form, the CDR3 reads TGTGCCATCAGTGGGGCAGGGGACACCGGGGAGCTGTTTTTT.

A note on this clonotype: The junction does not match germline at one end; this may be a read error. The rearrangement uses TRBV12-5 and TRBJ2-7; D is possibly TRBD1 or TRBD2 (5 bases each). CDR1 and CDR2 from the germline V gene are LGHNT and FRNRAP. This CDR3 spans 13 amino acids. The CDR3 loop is CASEGTCSYEQYF. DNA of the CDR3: TGTGCCAGTGAGGGGACCTGTTCCTATGAGCAATACTTC.

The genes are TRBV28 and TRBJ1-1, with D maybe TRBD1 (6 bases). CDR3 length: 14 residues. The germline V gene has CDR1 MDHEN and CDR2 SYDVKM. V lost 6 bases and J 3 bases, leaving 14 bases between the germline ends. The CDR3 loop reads CASRQQGSYTEAFF. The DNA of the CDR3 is TGTGCCAGCAGGCAACAGGGCTCGTACACTGAAGCTTTCTTT.